This T cell receptor beta chain was obtained from a study of blood T cell repertoires in COVID-19 (dated by TCRdb to 2020 to 2021). As for the study more broadly: Samples from collaborators originated in the United States, Italy and Spain and spanned both the acute and convalescent phases of COVID-19. The material from the prospective study consisted of cDNA or gDNA derived from T cells, B-cell-depleted T cells, or PBMCs. Deeply sampled blood TCRbeta repertoires from subjects exposed to, actively infected with, or recovered from COVID-19 were included in the dataset. A freely available public database, intended as a resource for researchers studying the immune response to SARS-CoV-2, is where the repertoires were released. Samples came from the ongoing ImmuneRACE study (first 160 participants) plus 1,254 subjects from 6 global collaborators. A de-identified subject ID, COVID-19 status, age in years and sex were almost always included in the sample metadata. Where available, HLA class I and class II types were taken from metadata supplied by the sample provider and were not determined by assay-based typing. The paper as a whole reports these results and caveats: The quantity of clinical and demographic metadata differed by source and by participant and was supplied without curation.

TCRbeta CDR3 regions were amplified from genomic DNA by means of the immunoSEQ Assay, a bias-controlled multiplex PCR. In the original analysis: Nucleated cell counts per sample were estimated from amplification of reference gene primers within the assay. Sequence reads were collapsed and filtered to measure the absolute abundance of every unique TCRbeta CDR3 rearrangement. For each sample, productive Simpson clonality was calculated as the square root of Simpson's diversity index over productive rearrangements. The table comes from immuneACCESS by way of TCRdb, which keeps in-frame sequences with V and J called. Part of the clones is missing from these tables; in studies checked, under half for an unresolved V gene and the rest for unknown reasons. The D gene and trimming were derived from the DNA, and the V and J assignments and clone size from that table. Here the sample has 55,000 to 70,000 clones; 82% occur a single time. Approximately 20% of the sample comes from the top ten.

Collaborating institutions collected whole blood in K2EDTA tubes following their own protocols. For TCRbeta analysis, collaborators shipped samples in one of three forms: frozen whole blood, isolated PBMCs, or DNA extracted from either of those sample types. Trimming costs V 2 bases and J 5 bases, and their ends lie 15 bases apart. Including cysteine and phenylalanine, the CDR3 has 15 amino acids. Only CDR3 DNA remains: 45 bases, in frame from the first base. CDR1 and CDR2, looked up from the germline V gene, are MGHDK and SYGVNS. About this clone: There is no known antigen for this receptor. Within one base of it there is no much larger clone, and no base qualities were kept.

This TCR was recovered from a woman aged 60 to 75 with acute or convalescent COVID-19. Sequencing input: peripheral blood. Recombination joined TRBV25-1 with TRBJ1-2; no D segment can be confidently identified. The CDR3 protein: CASSEVGTETYGYTF. The DNA sequence is as follows: TGTGCCAGCAGTGAAGTCGGAACCGAGACTTATGGCTACACCTTC.